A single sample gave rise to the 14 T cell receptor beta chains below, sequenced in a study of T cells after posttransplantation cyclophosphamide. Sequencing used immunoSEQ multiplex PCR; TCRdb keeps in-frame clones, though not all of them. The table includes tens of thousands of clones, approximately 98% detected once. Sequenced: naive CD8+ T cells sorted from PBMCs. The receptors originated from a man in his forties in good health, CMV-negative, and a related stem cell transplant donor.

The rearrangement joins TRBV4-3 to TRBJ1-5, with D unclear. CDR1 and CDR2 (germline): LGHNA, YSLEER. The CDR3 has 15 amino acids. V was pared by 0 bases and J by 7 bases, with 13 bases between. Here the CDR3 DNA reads TGCGCCAGCAGCCAAGATAGTGCGGCCTGGCAGCCCCAGCATTTT. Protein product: CASSQDSAAWQPQHF.

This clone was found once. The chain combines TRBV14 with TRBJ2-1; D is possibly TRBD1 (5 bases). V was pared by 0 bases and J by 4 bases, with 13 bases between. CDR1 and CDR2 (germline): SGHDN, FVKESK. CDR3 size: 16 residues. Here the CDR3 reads CASSQDGATFYNEQFF. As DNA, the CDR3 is TGTGCCAGCAGCCAAGATGGGGCTACCTTTTACAATGAGCAGTTCTTC.

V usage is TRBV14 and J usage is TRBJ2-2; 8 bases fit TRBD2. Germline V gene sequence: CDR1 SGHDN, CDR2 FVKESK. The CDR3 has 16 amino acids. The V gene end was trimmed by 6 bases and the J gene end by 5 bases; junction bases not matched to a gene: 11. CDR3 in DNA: TGTGCCAGCAGGCCTACTAGCGGAGGGCAAACCGGGGAGCTGTTTTTT. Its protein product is CASRPTSGGQTGELFF. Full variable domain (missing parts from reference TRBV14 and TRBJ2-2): EAGVTQFPSHSVIEKGQTVTLRCDPISGHDNLYWYRRVMGKEIKFLLHFVKESKQDESGMPNNRFLAERTGGTYSTLKVQPAELEDSGVYFCASRPTSGGQTGELFFGEGSRLTVL.

CDR3 region: CASSQDRGEDNEQFF. The CDR3 nucleotides read TGCGCCAGCAGCCAAGACAGGGGGGAGGACAATGAGCAGTTCTTC. The chain couples TRBV4-1 to TRBJ2-1; tentatively, D is TRBD1 (7 bases). CDR1 and CDR2 (germline): MGHRA, YSYEKL. With 0 bases removed from V and 5 bases from J, the gap between germline ends came to 11 bases. The CDR3 totals 15 residues.

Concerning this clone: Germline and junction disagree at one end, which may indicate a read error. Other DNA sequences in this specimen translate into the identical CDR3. This CDR3 is CASSLDARGSSYEQYF. The CDR3 nucleotides are TGTGCTAGCAGCTTAGATGCGCGGGGAAGCTCCTACGAGCAGTACTTC. This chain connects TRBV11-2 to TRBJ2-7, with D maybe TRBD2 (6 bases). The length of the CDR3 is 16 residues. Germline V gene lookup returns CDR1 SGHAT and CDR2 FQNNGV.

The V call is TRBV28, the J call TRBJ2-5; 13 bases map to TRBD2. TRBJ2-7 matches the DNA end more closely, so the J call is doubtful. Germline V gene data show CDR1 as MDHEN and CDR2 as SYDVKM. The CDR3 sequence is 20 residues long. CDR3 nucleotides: TGTGCCAGCACTCCTGGGGTAGGACTAGCGGGAGACCACCACCCTAACGAGCAGTACTTC. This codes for CASTPGVGLAGDHHPNEQYF.

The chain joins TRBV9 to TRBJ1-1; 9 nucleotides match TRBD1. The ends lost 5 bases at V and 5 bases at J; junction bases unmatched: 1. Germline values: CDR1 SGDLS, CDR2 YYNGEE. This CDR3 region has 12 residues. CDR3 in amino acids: CASSGQGTEAFF. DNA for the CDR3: TGTGCCAGCAGTGGACAGGGGACTGAAGCTTTCTTT.

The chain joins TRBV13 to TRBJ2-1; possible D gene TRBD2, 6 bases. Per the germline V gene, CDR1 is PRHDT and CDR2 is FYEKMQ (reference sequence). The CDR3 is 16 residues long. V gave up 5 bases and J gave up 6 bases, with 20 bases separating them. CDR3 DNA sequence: TGTGCCAGCAGCCCCTCCGCGGGGTCCTTGATCAATGAGCAGTTCTTC. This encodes CASSPSAGSLINEQFF.

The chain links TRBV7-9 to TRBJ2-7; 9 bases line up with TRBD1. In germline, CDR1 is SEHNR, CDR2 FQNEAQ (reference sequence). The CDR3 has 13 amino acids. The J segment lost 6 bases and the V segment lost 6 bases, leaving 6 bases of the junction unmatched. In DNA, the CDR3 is TGTGCCAGCAGGCTGGGACAGGGCCGCGAGCAGTACTTC. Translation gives CASRLGQGREQYF.

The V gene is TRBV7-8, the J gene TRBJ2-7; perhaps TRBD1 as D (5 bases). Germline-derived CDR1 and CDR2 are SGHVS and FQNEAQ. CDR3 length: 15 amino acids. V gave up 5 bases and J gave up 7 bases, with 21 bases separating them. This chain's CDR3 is CASSLRTTTLVEQYF. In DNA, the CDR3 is TGTGCCAGCAGCCTCCGGACAACTACTTTGGTGGAGCAGTACTTC.

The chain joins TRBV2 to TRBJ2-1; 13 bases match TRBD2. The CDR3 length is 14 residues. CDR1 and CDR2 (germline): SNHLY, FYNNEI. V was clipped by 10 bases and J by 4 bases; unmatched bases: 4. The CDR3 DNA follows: TGTGCCACCGGGACTAGCGGGGATTACAATGAGCAGTTCTTC. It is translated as CATGTSGDYNEQFF.

The CDR3 sequence: CASSFLRDRPNEKLFF. CDR3 coding DNA: TGCGCCAGCAGCTTTCTCCGGGACAGGCCTAATGAAAAACTGTTTTTT. V and J are TRBV5-1 and TRBJ1-4; 8 nucleotides match TRBD1. V gave up 2 bases and J gave up 3 bases; unmatched junction bases: 6. This CDR3 comprises 16 residues. Germline V lookup: CDR1 SGHRS, CDR2 YFSETQ.

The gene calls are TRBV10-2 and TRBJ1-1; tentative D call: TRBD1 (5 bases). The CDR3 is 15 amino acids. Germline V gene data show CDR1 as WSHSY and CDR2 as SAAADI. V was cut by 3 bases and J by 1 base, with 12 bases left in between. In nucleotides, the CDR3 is TGCGCCAGCAGTGACTTACGGGGGGGGAACACTGAAGCTTTCTTT. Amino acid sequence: CASSDLRGGNTEAFF.

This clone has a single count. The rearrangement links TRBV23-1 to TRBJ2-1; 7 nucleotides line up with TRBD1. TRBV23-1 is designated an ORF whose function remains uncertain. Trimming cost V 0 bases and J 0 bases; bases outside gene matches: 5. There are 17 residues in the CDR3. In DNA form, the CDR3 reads TGCGCCAGCAGTCAATCCCCACAGGGGAGCTCCTACAATGAGCAGTTCTTC. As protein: CASSQSPQGSSYNEQFF.